This TCR beta chain was recovered during a study of blood T cell repertoires in COVID-19. As for the study in general: Material from acute and convalescent COVID-19 was sourced from the United States, Italy and Spain.

The CDR3 is made up of 15 amino acids. From germline, CDR1 is SEHNR and CDR2 FQNEAQ (reference sequence). V was pared by 5 bases and J by 5 bases, with 7 bases of the junction left unmatched. Some clones are missing from TCRdb's copy, which holds only in-frame ones; the method was immunoSEQ multiplex PCR. The repertoire has 100,000 to 150,000 clones, around four fifths of them found once; the top ten carry more than 5.5%. The specimen sequenced was peripheral blood. This receptor was taken from a man in his sixties with acute or convalescent COVID-19. The chain employs TRBV7-9 and TRBJ2-3, with 10 bases that match TRBD1. The CDR3 is CASSRWTGGIDTQYF. For the CDR3, the DNA is TGTGCCAGCAGCCGTTGGACAGGGGGTATAGATACGCAGTATTTT.